The present T cell receptor beta chain was sequenced within a study of blood T cell repertoires in COVID-19. Study as a whole: The United States, Italy and Spain provided the acute and convalescent COVID-19 samples. Nucleic acid was either cDNA or gDNA, and it came from T cells, B-cell-depleted T cells, or PBMCs.

This clone has only one observation. Authors' methods: Reference gene primer amplification yielded estimated nucleated cell counts. Here immunoSEQ multiplex PCR was the method, and the copy in TCRdb shows in-frame clones only, minus some. Clone size and V and J calls were adopted from that table, with D and trimming inferred from the DNA. The sample has 60,000 to 85,000 clones, roughly 84% seen once; the top ten hold 25% to 35%. This TCR derives from a woman of 80 years or more with active or convalescent COVID-19. Sequencing used peripheral blood.

CDR3 loop: CSVDKSSNYGYTF. Written as DNA, the CDR3 is TGCAGCGTTGATAAGAGCTCTAACTATGGCTACACCTTC. J is TRBJ1-2 and V is TRBV29-1; D unclear. V was shortened by 3 bases and J by 0 bases, with 8 bases between the two germline ends. Germline-derived CDR1 and CDR2 are SQVTM and ANQGSEA. The CDR3 is 13 residues long.